The next 32 T cell receptor beta chains were all read from a single sample in a study of T cells expressing NK-cell markers. TCRdb processed the 5' RACE reads again and assigns one entry to each CDR3 protein, with no DNA. The listing contains hundreds of thousands of distinct CDR3 sequences. The sequencing sample was made of blood T cells: a sorted CD56 or NKG2C T cell subset, CD4+ or CD8+ T cells, or bulk PBMC T cells (not recorded which). The source is a man between 18 and 29 years old in good health.

The chain recombines TRBV5-1 with TRBJ1-1. Germline loops: CDR1 SGHRS, CDR2 YFSETQ. The CDR3 runs 17 residues. The CDR3: CASSLAFYSRRNTEAFF.

CDR3 region: CATSEYGTGISEQYF. J is TRBJ2-7 and V is TRBV24-1; without DNA, the TCRdb call of TRBD1 cannot be checked. CDR1 KGHDR and CDR2 SFDVKD come from the germline V gene. The CDR3 has 15 amino acids.

The CDR3: CASSPGPGVNVLTF. The J gene is TRBJ2-6, the V gene TRBV5-1; TCRdb proposes TRBD1, but this gene call is untestable without DNA. This CDR3 has 14 amino acids. CDR1 and CDR2 from the germline V gene are SGHRS and YFSETQ. Together with reference TRBV5-1 and TRBJ2-6, the CDR3 gives the full variable domain: KAGVTQTPRYLIKTRGQQVTLSCSPISGHRSVSWYQQTPGQGLQFLFEYFSETQRNKGNFPGRFSGRQFSNSRSEMNVSTLELGDSALYLCASSPGPGVNVLTFGAGSRLTVL.

The chain employs TRBV18 and TRBJ1-2; the D gene TCRdb calls, TRBD1, cannot be checked with no DNA. Per germline, CDR1 KGHSH and CDR2 LQKENI. The CDR3 has 12 amino acids. The chain's CDR3 is CASSPQGAGYTF. Full variable domain (missing parts from reference TRBV18 and TRBJ1-2): NAGVMQNPRHLVRRRGQEARLRCSPMKGHSHVYWYRQLPEEGLKFMVYLQKENIIDESGMPKERFSAEFPKEGPSILRIQQVVRGDSAAYFCASSPQGAGYTFGSGTRLTVV.

The chain's CDR3 is CASSQTGSYEQYF. The chain is built from TRBV27 and TRBJ2-7; TCRdb proposes TRBD1, but this gene call is untestable without DNA. Germline CDR1 reads MNHEY; CDR2 reads SMNVEV (reference sequence). This CDR3 is built from 13 residues.

This chain links TRBV14 with TRBJ1-1; the D call from TCRdb, TRBD1, cannot be confirmed without DNA. CDR1 and CDR2 (germline): SGHDN, FVKESK. The CDR3 is 15 amino acids. Here the CDR3 reads CASSPFTGVNTEAFF.

Here the CDR3 reads CAITGGAEQYF. V is TRBV10-3 and J is TRBJ2-7; TCRdb gives TRBD1 as the D gene, but with no DNA this cannot be confirmed. CDR1 ENHRY and CDR2 SYGVKD come from the germline V gene. This CDR3 contains 11 residues.

This sequence joins TRBV12-3 or TRBV12-4 and TRBJ2-5; TCRdb selects TRBD1, and the lack of DNA leaves this call unchecked. The CDR3 is 15 residues long. CDR3 protein: CASSFGRILQETQYF.

The chain has TRBV12-3 or TRBV12-4 and TRBJ1-5. The CDR3 spans 14 residues. CDR3 loop: CASGTVGVGQPQHF.

The chain carries TRBV6-1 and TRBJ2-7; TCRdb designates TRBD2, a call that cannot be tested without DNA. CDR1 MNHNS and CDR2 SASEGT come from the germline V gene. The CDR3 consists of 17 residues. CDR3 loop: CASRGLRAGGEGEEQYF.

The chain couples TRBV5-1 to TRBJ2-3; TCRdb returns TRBD1, unconfirmable since there is no DNA. Germline-derived CDR1 and CDR2 are SGHRS and YFSETQ. CDR3 length: 16 amino acids. Here the CDR3 reads CASSMGQDAHTDTQYF.

CDR3 loop: CASSLALAGLSTDTQYF. V usage is TRBV7-2 and J usage is TRBJ2-3; TCRdb outputs TRBD2, but without DNA this stays unchecked. The CDR3 length is 17 residues. The germline gives CDR1 SGHTA, CDR2 FQGNSA. The full variable domain, with the rest looked up from reference TRBV7-2 and TRBJ2-3, is GAGVSQSPSNKVTEKGKDVELRCDPISGHTALYWYRQSLGQGLEFLIYFQGNSAPDKSGLPSDRFSAERTGGSVSTLTIQRTQQEDSAVYLCASSLALAGLSTDTQYFGPGTRLTVL.

J is TRBJ2-1 and V is TRBV5-1; lacking DNA, the TRBD2 call made by TCRdb goes unchecked. The CDR3 consists of 13 residues. The V gene's germline CDR1 is SGHRS and CDR2 YFSETQ. CDR3 in amino acids: CASSLDAMDEQFF.

The chain couples TRBV4-1 to TRBJ2-1; as DNA is missing, the TRBD1 call by TCRdb cannot be tested. CDR1 is MGHRA and CDR2 is YSYEKL in the germline V gene. The CDR3 covers 16 residues. The CDR3 protein is CASSQGPRRVYNEQFF.

The CDR3 protein is CASSRQGENTGELFF. The chain employs TRBV6-1 and TRBJ2-2; TCRdb gives TRBD1 as the D gene, but with no DNA this cannot be confirmed. The CDR3 spans 15 residues. CDR1 MNHNS and CDR2 SASEGT come from the germline V gene.

The V call is TRBV7-3, the J call TRBJ2-2; TCRdb indicates TRBD1, and absent DNA this call remains unverified. This CDR3 contains 15 residues. Germline CDR1 reads SGHTA; CDR2 reads FQGTGA. The CDR3 here is CASSLLPGNTGELFF.

This rearrangement joins TRBV9 to TRBJ1-2; TCRdb's assignment of TRBD1 cannot be checked, as there is no DNA. Germline lookup yields CDR1 SGDLS and CDR2 YYNGEE. The CDR3 is 17 residues long. The CDR3 here is CASSVAFKPGQDYGYTF.

The rearrangement joins TRBV5-5 to TRBJ2-1; TCRdb indicates TRBD2, and absent DNA this call remains unverified. The CDR3 extends over 18 amino acids. Germline assignment: CDR1 SGHKS and CDR2 YYEKEE (reference sequence). The CDR3 sequence: CASSLEGLAAYSYNEQFF. Filled out from reference TRBV5-5 and TRBJ2-1, the complete variable domain reads DAGVTQSPTHLIKTRGQQVTLRCSPISGHKSVSWYQQVLGQGPQFIFQYYEKEERGRGNFPDRFSARQFPNYSSELNVNALLLGDSALYLCASSLEGLAAYSYNEQFFGPGTRLTVL.

The chain combines TRBV4-1 with TRBJ2-3; the D gene TCRdb calls, TRBD2, cannot be checked with no DNA. Per the germline V gene, CDR1 is MGHRA and CDR2 is YSYEKL. The CDR3 spans 16 residues. CDR3 in amino acids: CASSPVQRETTDTQYF.

The chain has TRBV29-1 and TRBJ1-3. The CDR3 runs 13 residues. CDR1 is SQVTM and CDR2 is ANQGSEA in the germline V gene. The CDR3: CSISGSGGNTIYF.

The rearrangement links TRBV29-1 to TRBJ2-2; TCRdb names TRBD1, which stays unverified in the absence of DNA. The CDR3 covers 13 residues. Germline V lookup: CDR1 SQVTM, CDR2 ANQGSEA. CDR3 loop: CSVEGRQGRELFF.

The rearrangement joins TRBV29-1 to TRBJ1-4. Germline-derived CDR1 and CDR2 are SQVTM and ANQGSEA. The CDR3 has 12 residues. CDR3 residues: CSVSIGVEKLFF.

The rearrangement links TRBV20-1 to TRBJ2-3; TCRdb lists TRBD2, though no DNA is available to test this call. CDR1 and CDR2 from the germline V gene are DFQATT and SNEGSKA (reference sequence). CDR3 length: 14 residues. The CDR3 loop is CSARTSGVTDTQYF.

This rearrangement joins TRBV15 to TRBJ2-1; without DNA, the TCRdb call of TRBD2 cannot be checked. Germline-derived CDR1 and CDR2 are LNHNV and YYDKDF (reference sequence). The CDR3 extends over 17 amino acids. The chain's CDR3 is CATSEVRGSGRNNEQFF.

This rearrangement joins TRBV20-1 to TRBJ2-1; without DNA, the TCRdb call of TRBD2 cannot be checked. Germline assignment: CDR1 DFQATT and CDR2 SNEGSKA (reference sequence). This CDR3 has 15 residues. The CDR3: CSARDVAGEGNEQFF.

The V gene is TRBV24-1, the J gene TRBJ2-1; TCRdb's assignment of TRBD1 cannot be checked, as there is no DNA. This CDR3 has 13 residues. Germline V CDR1 and CDR2: KGHDR, SFDVKD. CDR3: CATREGGMNEQFF.

V and J are TRBV7-9 and TRBJ2-1; TCRdb designates TRBD2, a call that cannot be tested without DNA. The CDR3 sequence is 16 residues long. Germline V gene data show CDR1 as SEHNR and CDR2 as FQNEAQ (reference sequence). This CDR3 reads CASRIILAGAASEQFF. Combining the CDR3 with reference TRBV7-9 and TRBJ2-1 gives the whole variable domain DTGVSQNPRHKITKRGQNVTFRCDPISEHNRLYWYRQTLGQGPEFLTYFQNEAQLEKSRLLSDRFSAERPKGSFSTLEIQRTEQGDSAMYLCASRIILAGAASEQFFGPGTRLTVL.

The rearrangement uses TRBV20-1 and TRBJ2-7; TCRdb designates TRBD2, a call that cannot be tested without DNA. From germline, CDR1 is DFQATT and CDR2 SNEGSKA (reference sequence). The length of the CDR3 is 13 residues. CDR3 region: CSAMDYYPHEQYF.

This chain joins TRBV11-3 and TRBJ2-1; the TRBD2 assignment by TCRdb is unverifiable without DNA. There are 15 residues in the CDR3. Looked up from germline, CDR1 is SGHNT and CDR2 is YENEEA. The chain's CDR3 is CASSLGTSYHNEQFF.

The chain combines TRBV7-2 with TRBJ2-3; the TRBD1 assignment by TCRdb is unverifiable without DNA. This CDR3 region has 18 residues. In germline, CDR1 is SGHTA, CDR2 FQGNSA. CDR3: CASSLGGQLFLRTDTQYF.

The chain combines TRBV7-2 with TRBJ2-1; TCRdb calls TRBD2, which cannot be checked without DNA. This CDR3 comprises 15 residues. Germline V gene data show CDR1 as SGHTA and CDR2 as FQGNSA. The CDR3 reads CASSLEGLAGAEQFF.

CDR3 amino acids: CSATVGARSPDTDTQYF. The chain links TRBV20-1 to TRBJ2-3; the D call from TCRdb, TRBD1, cannot be confirmed without DNA. Germline assignment: CDR1 DFQATT and CDR2 SNEGSKA (reference sequence). The length of the CDR3 is 17 residues.